This T cell receptor (beta chain) comes out of a study of T cell changes during pregnancy in multiple sclerosis. Only in-frame clones appear in the TCRdb table, and some are missing; sequencing was by immunoSEQ multiplex PCR. Of around 44,000 clones listed, roughly 90% were seen once; the top ten hold 1.2%. Germline V CDR1 and CDR2: SEHNR, FQNEAQ (reference sequence). The CDR3 is 14 residues long. The junction had 7 bases not matched to a gene; V was cut back by 5 bases and J by 8 bases. The starting material was CD4+ T cells from peripheral blood mononuclear cells, obtained in the second trimester of pregnancy. The V and J genes are TRBV7-9 and TRBJ1-4; TRBD1 matches 8 bases. The source of this sequence is a female donor with multiple sclerosis, enrolled in a pregnancy study. The CDR3 reads CASSPDRGGEKLFF. The CDR3 DNA reads TGTGCCAGCAGCCCCGACAGGGGTGGGGAAAAACTGTTTTTT. Looking up the rest from reference TRBV7-9 and TRBJ1-4 gives the full variable domain: DTGVSQNPRHKITKRGQNVTFRCDPISEHNRLYWYRQTLGQGPEFLTYFQNEAQLEKSRLLSDRFSAERPKGSFSTLEIQRTEQGDSAMYLCASSPDRGGEKLFFGSGTQLSVL.